The source of this T cell receptor beta chain is a study of cytomegalovirus exposure and HLA in healthy donors. This PCR relied on a set of 60 Vbeta primers and 13 Jbeta primers. The table came from immunoSEQ multiplex PCR; TCRdb's copy has only in-frame clones and leaves some out. The table records approximately 160,000 clones, around 72% of them present only once. The germline gives CDR1 SEHNR, CDR2 FQNEAQ (reference sequence). This CDR3 has 14 amino acids. The V and J ends lost 4 bases and 5 bases respectively, with 14 bases between them. The genes are TRBV7-9 and TRBJ2-5; no clear D. Sequenced input: PBMCs. The clonotype was recovered from a man between 18 and 29 years old in good health and CMV-seronegative. CDR3 amino acids: CASSSPPTWETQYF. CDR3 DNA sequence: TGTGCCAGCAGCTCGCCACCTACTTGGGAGACCCAGTACTTC.